One T cell receptor (beta chain) is described in this entry. The clone's antigen remains unknown. The sample holds no much larger clone one base away, and base qualities are not on file. The donors belonged to the validation cohort of under 150 subjects, which was separate from the approximately 700-subject first cohort. This specimen belongs to a study of cytomegalovirus exposure and HLA in healthy donors (dated by TCRdb to the late 2010s). In the study overall: A later analysis indicated that the roughly 130 validation repertoires were generated on the platform also employed for the roughly 720 repertoires of the first cohort. The study aimed to test whether cataloging public T cell receptors could reveal signatures of past pathogen exposure. A separate validation cohort of roughly 120 different subjects was used in addition to the roughly 700-subject first cohort. To predict cytomegalovirus infection status, the study combined high-throughput TCR immunosequencing, statistical association of individual TCRs with disease status, and machine learning.

The paper's findings and limits, for the study overall: A total of about 150 TCR beta chains were listed by the study as associated with cytomegalovirus. In a later analysis, TCRs clustered in the first cohort were found to also tend to co-occur in the roughly 120 validation repertoires, with 94% of cluster scores above 0. In vitro tests confirmed that three of the cytomegalovirus-associated TCR beta chains recognize cytomegalovirus antigens. Most TCR sequences were seen in very few donors, while some public TCRs were found in many individuals. A later analysis had no HLA typing for the validation cohort, so co-occurrence there was scored across all 130 or so repertoires. In both the original and validation cohorts, the classifier was reported to diagnose cytomegalovirus status with high specificity and sensitivity. The authors suggested that the approach could potentially be extended to other disease states and immunological phenotypes.

Library creation used the immunoSEQ multiplex PCR assay. In the original analysis: To diagnose cytomegalovirus status from the catalog of TCR beta chain sequences, a statistical classification framework was built. The source is immuneACCESS, and TCRdb retained only in-frame sequences with V and J called. Part of the clones is not carried over; for the studies checked, unresolved V genes explain less than half of this, and the remainder is unexplained. V and J calls and clone size are given by that table; D and trimming were obtained from the DNA. Recorded for this sample are under 150,000 clones; roughly 90% of them occurred a single time. The ten largest account for 0.6% to 0.8% of the sample. Sequenced: PBMCs. The TCR was taken from a man younger than 30 in good health and CMV-seronegative.

The sequenced DNA is TGTGCCAGCCTTGAAGTGGGGCGCTACAATGAGCAGTTCTTC. Protein translation: CASLEVGRYNEQFF. The chain is encoded by TRBV6-1 joined to TRBJ2-1, with TRBD1 as a weak D call on 5 bases. From a lookup of the germline V gene, CDR1 and CDR2 are MNHNS and SASEGT. V sheds 8 bases and J sheds 3 bases, leaving 14 bases between their ends. The cysteine opens and the phenylalanine closes a CDR3 of 14 amino acids. CDR3 DNA only is kept here, 42 bases in frame from base 1.